This T cell receptor beta chain comes out of a study of post-analysis software for immune sequencing data. Findings of the study overall: Comparison with controls showed significantly lower normalized Chao1 diversity in multiple sclerosis patients. In patients, TRBV5-6, TRBV5-1 and TRBV20-1 belonged to five TRBV segments found more frequently than in controls.

Presence of unique molecular identifiers characterized the TCR beta cDNA libraries. TCRdb re-analysed the PCR reads in MiXCR, keeping a single row per CDR3 protein. This table holds 380,000 or so distinct CDR3 sequences, roughly 35% found once. A remark on this clonotype: Its antigen is not identified. A much larger clone lies one base from this, so it may be a read error.

The CDR3 covers 17 residues. CDR1 is SGHRS and CDR2 is YFSETQ in the germline V gene. Sequenced input: blood. This receptor was obtained from a girl aged 5-17 years with multiple sclerosis. The chain employs TRBV5-1 and TRBJ2-3, with D tentatively TRBD1 or TRBD2 (5 bases each). Here the CDR3 reads CASSPQRVLGVTDMQYF. In nucleotides, the CDR3 is TGCGCCAGCAGCCCCCAAAGGGTCCTGGGAGTGACAGATATGCAGTATTTT. Full variable domain (missing parts from reference TRBV5-1 and TRBJ2-3): KAGVTQTPRYLIKTRGQQVTLSCSPISGHRSVSWYQQTPGQGLQFLFEYFSETQRNKGNFPGRFSGRQFSNSRSEMNVSTLELGDSALYLCASSPQRVLGVTDMQYFGPGTRLTVL.